This T cell receptor (beta chain) was recovered during a study of T cell responses to AZD1222 COVID-19 vaccine. General study findings and limits: White British donors predominated, females outnumbered males, and clonal diversity was possibly underestimated.

The method was immunoSEQ multiplex PCR; TCRdb's version includes in-frame clones alone and lacks a portion of them. The sample yields tens of thousands of clones, around nine tenths seen once. Concerning this clone: Antigen specificity is unknown.

This CDR3 has 14 amino acids. V was clipped by 4 bases and J by 0 bases, with 7 bases between them. Germline V gives CDR1 SGHRS, CDR2 YFSETQ. This specimen was peripheral blood, taken on day 0 of AZD1222 vaccination. The rearrangement uses TRBV5-1 and TRBJ2-2; the D is unclear. The clonotype was recovered from an adult in good health. The DNA for the CDR3 is TGCGCCAGCAGCCCTTTCGCGAACACCGGGGAGCTGTTTTTT. Amino acids: CASSPFANTGELFF.